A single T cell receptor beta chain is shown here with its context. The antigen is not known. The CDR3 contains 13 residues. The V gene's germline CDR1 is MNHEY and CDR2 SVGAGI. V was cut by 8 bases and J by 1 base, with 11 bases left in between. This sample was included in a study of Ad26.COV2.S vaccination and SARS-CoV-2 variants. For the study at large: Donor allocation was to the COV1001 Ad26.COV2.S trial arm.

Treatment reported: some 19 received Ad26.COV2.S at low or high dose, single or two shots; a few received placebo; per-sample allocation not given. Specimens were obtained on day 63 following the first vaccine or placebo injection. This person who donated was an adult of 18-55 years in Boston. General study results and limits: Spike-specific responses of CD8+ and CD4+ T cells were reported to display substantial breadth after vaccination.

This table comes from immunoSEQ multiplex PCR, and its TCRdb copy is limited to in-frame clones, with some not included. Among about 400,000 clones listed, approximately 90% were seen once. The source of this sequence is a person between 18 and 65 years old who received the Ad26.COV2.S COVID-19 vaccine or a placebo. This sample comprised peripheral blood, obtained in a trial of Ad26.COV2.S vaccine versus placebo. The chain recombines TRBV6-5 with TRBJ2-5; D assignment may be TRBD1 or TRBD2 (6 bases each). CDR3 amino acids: CASQQGGQETQYF. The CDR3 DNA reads TGTGCCAGCCAACAGGGAGGCCAAGAGACCCAGTACTTC.